Listed here are 5 T cell receptor beta chains from one sample, sequenced in a study of T cell repertoires in cytomegalovirus infection. Antigens for these TCRs are unknown. One entry per CDR3 protein results from TCRdb running MiXCR on the reads. Of some 700,000 distinct CDR3 sequences listed, around 30% were seen once; the top ten hold around a sixth. The sequencing here drew on cultured PBMCs, taken from culture after CMV antigen stimulation. The receptors stem from a human donor in good health (CMV status not recorded). Some clones in this sample may be carry-over from other donors' samples.

The chain employs TRBV6-5 and TRBJ2-2; TRBD2 aligns across 13 bases. Looked up from germline, CDR1 is MNHEY and CDR2 is SVGAGI. J lost 8 bases, V lost 0 bases, and 9 bases had no gene match. The CDR3 extends over 18 amino acids. CDR3 sequence: CASSYSGLAGAFGGELFF. DNA of the CDR3: TGTGCCAGCAGTTACTCAGGACTAGCGGGAGCGTTCGGTGGGGAGCTGTTTTTT.

V usage is TRBV27 and J usage is TRBJ2-5; TRBD2 matches at 7 bases. Germline CDR1 MNHEY, CDR2 SMNVEV (reference sequence). This CDR3 region has 16 residues. V lost 5 bases, J lost 2 bases, and 11 bases stayed unmatched. The CDR3 nucleotides are TGTGCCAGCAGTCCCCTAGATCGGACTAGTCAAGAGACCCAGTACTTC. Encoded protein: CASSPLDRTSQETQYF.

This clonotype occurred a few times. V and J are TRBV28 and TRBJ2-5; D may match TRBD1 or TRBD2 (7 bases each). Germline lookup yields CDR1 MDHEN and CDR2 SYDVKM. The CDR3 consists of 14 residues. The V gene lost 10 bases and the J gene lost 7 bases, with 22 bases spanning the gap. The CDR3, as DNA: TGTGCCATAGCGGGCCAACAGGGGCCTTGGACCCAGTACTTC. Translated: CAIAGQQGPWTQYF.

The rearrangement uses TRBV12-3 or TRBV12-4 and TRBJ1-1, with D uncertain. Trimming pared 3 bases from V and 6 bases from J, leaving 8 bases between. The CDR3 runs 12 residues. The CDR3 loop reads CASSFTFAEAFF. Written as DNA, the CDR3 is TGTGCCAGCAGTTTTACGTTCGCTGAAGCTTTCTTT.

This clonotype was seen many times. The genes are TRBV7-8 and TRBJ1-4; 8 bases are a match to TRBD1. V gave up 1 base and J gave up 2 bases; unmatched junction bases: 6. The CDR3 contains 17 residues. Germline V CDR1 and CDR2: SGHVS, FQNEAQ. The CDR3 region is CASSLDRGSATNEKLFF. The CDR3 DNA sequence: TGTGCCAGCAGCTTAGACAGGGGGAGCGCGACTAATGAAAAACTGTTTTTT. The whole variable domain, filled in from reference TRBV7-8 and TRBJ1-4, reads GAGVSQSPRYKVAKRGQDVALRCDPISGHVSLFWYQQALGQGPEFLTYFQNEAQLDKSGLPSDRFFAERPEGSVSTLKIQRTQQEDSAVYLCASSLDRGSATNEKLFFGSGTQLSVL.